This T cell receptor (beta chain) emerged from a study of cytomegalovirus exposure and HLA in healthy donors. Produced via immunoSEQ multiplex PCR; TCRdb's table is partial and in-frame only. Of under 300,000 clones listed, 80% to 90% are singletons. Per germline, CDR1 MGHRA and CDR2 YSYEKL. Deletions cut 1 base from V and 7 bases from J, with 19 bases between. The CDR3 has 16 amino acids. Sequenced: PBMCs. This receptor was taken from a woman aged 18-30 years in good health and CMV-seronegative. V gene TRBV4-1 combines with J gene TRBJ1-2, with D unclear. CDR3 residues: CASSQGPGTLGSGYTF. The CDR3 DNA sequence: TGCGCCAGCAGCCAAGGACCGGGCACACTAGGTTCTGGCTACACCTTC.